The clone carrying this TCR beta chain was detected only a few times. Germline trimming cut 4 bases from V and 5 bases from J; bases unmatched to any gene: 8. CDR3 length: 15 residues. CDR1 is DFQATT, CDR2 SNEGSKA, per germline (reference sequence). This sample is drawn from a study of blood T cells in healthy people across ages. Combining a sample-barcoded 5' primer with a J-beta primer mix, a second PCR ran for 7 to 11 cycles. Unique molecular identifiers of 12 random nucleotides labeled each cDNA. TCRdb fed the 5' RACE reads into MiXCR, producing one record per CDR3 protein. The sample has hundreds of thousands of distinct CDR3 sequences; more than 55% are singletons.

The V call is TRBV20-1, the J call TRBJ2-5; 12 bases align to TRBD1. The clonotype was recovered from a middle-aged man in good health. The material sequenced was blood. The CDR3 protein is CSAISGQGASETQYF. The CDR3 DNA reads as TGCAGTGCTATTTCGGGACAGGGGGCTTCCGAGACCCAGTACTTC.